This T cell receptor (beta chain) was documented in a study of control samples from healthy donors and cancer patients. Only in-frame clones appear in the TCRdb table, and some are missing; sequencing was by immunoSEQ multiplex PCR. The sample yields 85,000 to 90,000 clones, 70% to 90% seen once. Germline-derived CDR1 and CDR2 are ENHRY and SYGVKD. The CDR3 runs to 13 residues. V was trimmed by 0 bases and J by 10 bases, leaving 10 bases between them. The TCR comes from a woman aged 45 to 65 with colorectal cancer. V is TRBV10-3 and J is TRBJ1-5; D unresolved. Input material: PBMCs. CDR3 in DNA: TGTGCCATCAGTGAGTCGGAGAAAGTCCCCCAGCATTTT. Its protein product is CAISESEKVPQHF.